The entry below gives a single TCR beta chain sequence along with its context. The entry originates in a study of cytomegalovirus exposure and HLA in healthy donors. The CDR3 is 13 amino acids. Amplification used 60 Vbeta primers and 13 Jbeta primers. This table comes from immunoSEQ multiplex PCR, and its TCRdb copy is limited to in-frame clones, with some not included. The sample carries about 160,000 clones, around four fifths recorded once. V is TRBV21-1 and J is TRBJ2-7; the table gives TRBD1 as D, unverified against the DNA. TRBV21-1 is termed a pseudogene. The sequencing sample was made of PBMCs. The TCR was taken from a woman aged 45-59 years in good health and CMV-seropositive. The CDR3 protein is CASSRGGTYEQYF. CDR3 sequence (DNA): TGTGCCAGCAGCAGGGGCGGTACCTACGAGCAGTACTTC.